This section outlines one T cell receptor beta chain sequence together with its context. It lacks a known antigen. Base-call qualities are not available, and no considerably larger clone is one nucleotide away. The cohort was made up of approximately 670 healthy bone marrow donors. All cohort members were sampled while nominally healthy, although unrecorded immune exposures were likely present. The donor was CMV seropositive and was included in the group of approximately 310 seropositive cohort members. A peripheral blood sample was provided by each donor, and peripheral blood mononuclear cells were used for TCR beta sequencing. Genomic DNA was extracted from the blood cell samples with the Qiagen DNeasy Blood Extraction Kit. The sample comes from a study of cytomegalovirus exposure and HLA in healthy donors (TCRdb year 2017). Regarding the study in general: According to an earlier analysis of 587 of the donors, about 179 million T cells yielded roughly 110 million unique TCR beta sequences and 250 to 350 Gb of sequence data. The number of typed donors differed by locus: roughly 629-640 for A, B, C, DRB1 and DQB1; 500 to 550 for DQA1; 606 for DPA1; and around 470 for DPB1. Of the 300 to 500 genotyped donors, less than 85% were placed in the genetic ancestry cluster associated with self-reported Caucasian donors. An earlier analysis of approximately 500 of the donors applied high-throughput TCR beta sequencing to assess whether each TCR beta V gene segment acted as functional or pseudogenic. A later genetic analysis used genome-wide SNP genotypes for about three fifths of the roughly 700 donors, treating that subset as a discovery cohort. The later analysis used no new phenotypic data to find candidate immune exposures, relying instead on TCR beta sequences and their occurrence across donors. An early release covering roughly 600 HLA-typed donors comprised 250 to 350 gigabases of sequencing data and roughly 85 million unique TCR sequences. A later analysis re-examined previously published TCR beta repertoires from 600 to 700 donors and added high-resolution HLA genotyping to investigate patterns of TCR occurrence. The T cell repertoires of 550 to 850 subjects were profiled by immunosequencing and related to cytomegalovirus serostatus. Donor age, sex, ethnicity and CMV serostatus were compiled together with the repertoire data. HLA typing covered class I and class II loci at four-digit resolution. High-throughput TCR immunosequencing, statistical association of individual TCRs with disease status, and machine learning were combined to predict cytomegalovirus infection status. Every repertoire in the discovery cohort had been generated on one and the same sequencing platform. The study aimed to test whether signatures of past pathogen exposure could be identified by cataloging public T cell receptors. On average, around 200,000 unique TCR beta nucleotide sequences were sequenced per donor among a few hundred genotyped donors of the cohort, with 15% to 20% of those sequences being non-productive. Because of strong linkage in the cohort, four or five DR-DQ haplotypes were treated as single units for association and clustering. Besides the first cohort of around 670 subjects, a separate validation cohort made up of 90 to 150 different subjects was used. What the study reported, not specific to this receptor: An association between a missense DCLRE1C variant and V-gene and J-gene trimming of TCR beta chains was found in a later genetic analysis and replicated in an independent cohort. The earlier analysis of some 560 of the donors excluded roughly 17 rarely observed V segments, including chromosome 9 orphons, because counts were too low. In a later analysis, TCR association rates were found to vary across HLA loci, with the most associated TCRs seen for DRB1 alleles and the fewest for HLA-C alleles. Because HLA typing was unavailable for some donors at each locus, only the typed subset was used in association tests. A few of the identified cytomegalovirus-associated TCR beta chains were confirmed in vitro to be specific for cytomegalovirus antigens. Strong co-occurrence of HLA alleles, especially DR and DQ, made assigning TCR associations to individual alleles difficult. In a later analysis, some 18,000 TCR beta sequences were associated with specific HLA alleles at a false discovery rate of 0.05. Most CMV-associated TCR beta chains appeared to be HLA-restricted in a later analysis, and the HLA associations seemed to be driven largely by CMV exposure. Sequencing depth was assumed to be roughly uniform across donors in the presence/absence analyses, though that assumption may not hold. A further reported finding was that TCR beta sequences accurately predicted the HLA-A and HLA-B alleles for most subjects in the first cohort. In an earlier analysis of some 640 of the donors, most TCR beta V segments were observed in productive rearrangements about 90% or about 30% of the time, broadly matching IMGT annotations. Only TCR beta chains were sequenced in this cohort, and the absence of alpha or paired-chain data limited detectable features. Correlated functional status among segregating V segments might reflect linkage disequilibrium, but an unknown experimental factor could not be ruled out. The authors suggested that the approach could potentially be generalized to other disease states and immunological phenotypes. Across donors, most TCR sequences were observed very rarely, whereas some public TCRs were present in many individuals. In a later genetic analysis, fewer N-insertions in productive TCRs were reported among donors in an Asian-associated ancestry cluster than the roughly 700-donor mean. In a later analysis, HLA-associated TCR beta chains showed more clonal expansion and lower generation probabilities than non-associated chains that were equally common. For the cohort, immune exposure information was limited to CMV serostatus. The sequencing pipeline was judged likely to have produced a cluster of highly shared sequence variants as a technical artifact. The study gave a list of 150 to 200 TCR beta chains associated with cytomegalovirus. Cytomegalovirus status was reported to be diagnosed by the classifier with high specificity and sensitivity in both the original and validation cohorts. A later analysis reported that several top co-occurrence clusters appeared linked to parvovirus B19, influenza, CMV and Epstein-Barr virus.

Libraries came from the immunoSEQ multiplex PCR assay. The multiplex PCR relied on a mix of 60 forward primers for TCR Vbeta segments and 13 reverse primers for TCR Jbeta segments. The CDR3 region of rearranged TCR beta genes was amplified from genomic DNA with a multiplex PCR assay. The Illumina HiSeq System was used to sequence the amplified TCR beta libraries as 87-base-pair reads. The authors' pipeline ran thus. A later analysis counted tens of millions of unique TCR beta chains across the 670 or so repertoires, and some 11 million of these chains were shared by at least two donors. Raw reads were error-corrected and collapsed into unique sequences by a nearest-neighbor algorithm in which closely related sequences were merged to remove PCR and sequencing errors. CDR3 sequences were aligned to IMGT reference sequences to assign V, D and J gene segments. For a sequence to be retained, a match of at least six nucleotides was required to both a V gene segment and a J gene segment. A rearrangement counted as productive if the CDR3 had no stop codons and remained in frame with V and J, and every other rearrangement counted as non-productive. Following IMGT convention, CDR3 was defined as the stretch from the second conserved V-encoded cysteine up to the conserved J-encoded phenylalanine. The earlier analysis of 500 to 600 of the donors excluded sequences that lacked an unambiguous match to a single V gene segment. An earlier analysis of under 750 of the donors called V segments functional above 56.7% productive rearrangements and segregating when the between-donor standard deviation exceeded 5%. To diagnose cytomegalovirus status from the catalog of TCR beta chain sequences, a statistical classification framework was built. A later analysis assigned V and J genes by comparing TCR nucleotide sequences with IMGT/GENE-DB human TR gene sequences. Using the TCRdist pipeline, a later analysis assigned CDR3 sequences along with most-parsimonious VDJ recombination scenarios. In a later analysis, each TCR beta chain was defined by its CDR3 amino acid sequence together with its V-gene family, and reads without a unique V-gene family were excluded. As a way to deal with suspected cross-contamination and a sequencing artifact, a later analysis dropped roughly 620 nucleotide sequences that were highly shared and had low generation probability. In a later analysis, a clonal expansion index was calculated for each public chain from normalized within-repertoire ranks of inferred template counts. A later analysis computed generation probabilities with a VDJ recombination model fitted to out-of-frame rearrangements, and checked the results against IGoR. A later analysis scored TCR-TCR, TCR-HLA and TCR-CMV co-occurrence with hypergeometric tests, applying a repertoire-size bias correction to TCR pairs. In a later analysis, false discovery rates were estimated by permuting HLA or CMV assignments 20 times. In a later analysis, co-occurring TCRs were grouped with DBSCAN, and TCRdist sequence similarity was added when clustering was performed within HLA-allele-positive subsets. For co-occurrence clustering, repertoires with fewer than 30,000 or more than 120,000 public chains were excluded, along with five or six repertoires with anomalous nucleotide sharing. The source is immuneACCESS, and TCRdb retained only in-frame sequences with V and J called. Part of the clones is not carried over; for the studies checked, unresolved V genes explain less than half of this, and the remainder is unexplained. V and J calls and clone size come straight from that table; D and trimming were deduced from the DNA. The sample contains approximately 130,000 clones, about 79% of them found a single time. The top ten hold under 2% of the sample.

This TCR was recovered from a female donor in good health and CMV-seropositive. Specimen: PBMCs.

The CDR3 loop reads CASSFQGGPETQYF. The DNA sequence is TGCGCCAGCAGCTTCCAGGGTGGCCCAGAGACCCAGTACTTC. The sequence links TRBV5-1 to TRBJ2-5; the D gene is perhaps TRBD1, from 5 matching bases. The junction shows trimming of 2 bases on V and 4 bases on J, plus 12 bases between the germline ends. CDR1 and CDR2, looked up from the germline V gene, are SGHRS and YFSETQ. Including cysteine and phenylalanine, the CDR3 has 14 amino acids. Just CDR3 DNA is preserved here, 42 bases in frame from base 1.